One and the same sample provided the 20 T cell receptor beta chains below, sequenced in a study of T cell responses to AZD1222 COVID-19 vaccine. Some clones are missing from TCRdb's copy, which holds only in-frame ones; the method was immunoSEQ multiplex PCR. In the table there are about 150,000 clones, about nine tenths of which are singletons. The specimen was peripheral blood, collected on day 0 of AZD1222 vaccination. The receptor source for this set is an adult in good health.

The chain carries TRBV4-1 and TRBJ2-3, with TRBD2 matching 13 bases. With V trimmed by 2 bases and J by 6 bases, 14 bases remained unmatched. Germline CDR1 MGHRA, CDR2 YSYEKL. CDR3 length: 19 amino acids. CDR3 DNA: TGCGCCAGCAGCCAAATACCGCCGGGACTAGCGGGGAACAGGGATACGCAGTATTTT. The encoded protein is CASSQIPPGLAGNRDTQYF.

This chain uses TRBV19 with TRBJ2-3, with TRBD1 matching over 10 bases. The CDR3 is 16 residues long. Per germline, CDR1 LNHDA and CDR2 SQIVND (reference sequence). V was pared by 8 bases and J by 0 bases, with 8 bases of the junction left unmatched. CDR3 nucleotides: TGTGCCAGTCGAGGTGGGACAGGGGCTAGCACAGATACGCAGTATTTT. It specifies CASRGGTGASTDTQYF.

V gene TRBV6-2 or TRBV6-3 combines with J gene TRBJ1-6; 11 bases map to TRBD1. The CDR3 sequence is 15 residues long. V lost 4 bases, J lost 10 bases, and 6 bases stayed unmatched. CDR1 and CDR2 from the germline V gene are MNHEY and SVGEGT. CDR3: CASSWDRGERSPLHF. CDR3 DNA sequence: TGTGCCAGCAGTTGGGACAGGGGGGAACGGTCACCCCTCCACTTT.

This clone was counted between two and nine times. CDR3 residues: CASSIQTTRDYEQYF. CDR3 coding DNA: TGTGCCAGTAGTATACAAACAACCCGAGACTACGAGCAGTACTTC. The rearrangement uses TRBV19 and TRBJ2-7; D unresolved. With 2 bases removed from V and 3 bases from J, the gap between germline ends came to 14 bases. CDR1 is LNHDA and CDR2 is SQIVND in the germline V gene (reference sequence). This CDR3 comprises 15 residues.

The V call is TRBV28, the J call TRBJ1-2, with unresolved D. The germline V gene encodes CDR1 MDHEN and CDR2 SYDVKM. V was pared by 7 bases and J by 8 bases, with 8 bases between. The CDR3 loop spans 10 amino acids. DNA of the CDR3: TGTGCCAGCAAAGGGTACGGCTACACCTTC. Translation: CASKGYGYTF.

The chain recombines TRBV29-1 with TRBJ1-3, with a tentative D call TRBD1 (6 bases). V gave up 7 bases and J gave up 4 bases, with 20 bases separating them. Germline values: CDR1 SQVTM, CDR2 ANQGSEA. The CDR3 runs to 15 residues. Written as DNA, the CDR3 is TGCAGCGCCGAGGCGGGGGGACAAGAGGGAAACACCATATATTTT. Encoded protein: CSAEAGGQEGNTIYF.

The CDR3 DNA is TGTGCCAGCAGTTACGGGCAGGGGAAAAGGAATGAGCAGTTCTTC. It codes for CASSYGQGKRNEQFF. The V and J genes are TRBV6-6 and TRBJ2-1, with D possibly TRBD1 on 6 matching bases. Trimming pared 2 bases from V and 7 bases from J, leaving 15 bases between. The CDR3 length is 15 residues. CDR1 and CDR2 (germline): MNHNY, SVGAGI (reference sequence).

Comment on this clone: The sample holds other DNA sequences that translate to the same CDR3. The chain joins TRBV5-1 to TRBJ1-1; D not certain. Looked up from germline, CDR1 is SGHRS and CDR2 is YFSETQ. The CDR3 consists of 14 residues. The V end lost 0 bases, the J end lost 2 bases, and 8 bases lay between the germline ends. This CDR3 reads CASSLGAGNTEAFF. The CDR3 bases are TGCGCCAGCAGCTTGGGCGCAGGTAACACTGAAGCTTTCTTT.

This sequence joins TRBV12-2 and TRBJ1-2. TRBV12-2 has pseudogene status. This CDR3 region has 18 residues. CDR3 amino acids: CASRLLADPNHTNYGYTF. The CDR3 nucleotides read TGTGCAAGTCGCTTACTTGCCGATCCCAATCATACTAACTATGGCTACACCTTC.

The chain joins TRBV27 to TRBJ1-2, with D possibly matching TRBD1 (6 bases). This CDR3 spans 15 amino acids. Trimming cost V 3 bases and J 0 bases, with 11 bases left between them. Germline values: CDR1 MNHEY, CDR2 SMNVEV (reference sequence). CDR3 DNA sequence: TGTGCCAGCAGTTTTCAGGGGATAGCTAACTATGGCTACACCTTC. This encodes CASSFQGIANYGYTF.

The chain recombines TRBV15 with TRBJ2-3; a weak D match, TRBD2 (5 bases). The germline V gene has CDR1 LNHNV and CDR2 YYDKDF (reference sequence). V shed 1 base and J shed 2 bases, with 10 bases lying between them. This CDR3 region has 15 residues. CDR3 in amino acids: CATSRASDFTDTQYF. In nucleotides, the CDR3 is TGTGCCACCAGCAGAGCTTCGGACTTCACAGATACGCAGTATTTT.

The gene calls are TRBV4-1 and TRBJ2-7, with 9 positions matching TRBD1. The J segment lost 4 bases and the V segment lost 2 bases, leaving 9 bases of the junction unmatched. The germline V gene encodes CDR1 MGHRA and CDR2 YSYEKL. The CDR3 contains 16 residues. Here the CDR3 reads CASSQTPGQGLYEQYF. The CDR3 coding sequence is TGCGCCAGCAGCCAAACACCGGGACAGGGCCTGTACGAGCAGTACTTC.

This chain connects TRBV2 to TRBJ2-7; D may be TRBD2 (5 bases). Germline assignment: CDR1 SNHLY and CDR2 FYNNEI. The CDR3 length is 14 residues. The ends were cut back, 2 bases at V and 7 bases at J, with 15 bases in the middle. This chain's CDR3 is CASSEFRGPGEQYF. The CDR3 DNA reads as TGTGCCAGCAGTGAATTTCGGGGTCCGGGGGAGCAGTACTTC.

The chain recombines TRBV6-5 with TRBJ2-5; D is perhaps TRBD1 or TRBD2 (6 bases each). The CDR3 totals 12 residues. Trimming took 6 bases from V and 5 from J, leaving 10 bases between them. Germline lookup yields CDR1 MNHEY and CDR2 SVGAGI. The CDR3 coding sequence is TGTGCCAGCAGAAGGGGGGAGGAGACCCAGTACTTC. This gives the protein CASRRGEETQYF.

This chain links TRBV4-2 with TRBJ2-2; D remains unclear. Trimming cost V 3 bases and J 3 bases, with 2 bases left between them. This CDR3 comprises 12 residues. The germline V gene has CDR1 LGHNA and CDR2 YNFKEQ. The CDR3 nucleotides are TGTGCCAGCAGCCACTACACCGGGGAGCTGTTTTTT. This translates into CASSHYTGELFF.

The CDR3 protein is CASGLLPASNSPLHF. Here the CDR3 DNA reads TGTGCCAGCGGATTACTTCCGGCCTCTAATTCACCCCTCCACTTT. The V gene is TRBV27, the J gene TRBJ1-6; D ambiguous. Deletions cut 8 bases from V and 6 bases from J, with 17 bases between. There are 15 residues in the CDR3. Germline loops: CDR1 MNHEY, CDR2 SMNVEV (reference sequence).

This chain links TRBV11-2 with TRBJ1-1, with 7 bases that match TRBD1. V shed 5 bases, J shed 2 bases, and the junction held 5 bases outside the gene matches. CDR1 SGHAT and CDR2 FQNNGV come from the germline V gene. The CDR3 consists of 14 residues. CDR3: CASSPGTANTEAFF. The CDR3 DNA follows: TGTGCCAGCAGCCCCGGGACAGCTAACACTGAAGCTTTCTTT.

The gene calls are TRBV9 and TRBJ1-6; 7 positions match TRBD1. V was pared by 3 bases and J by 6 bases, with 6 bases of the junction left unmatched. The V gene's germline CDR1 is SGDLS and CDR2 YYNGEE. The CDR3 sequence is 15 residues long. In DNA form, the CDR3 reads TGTGCCAGCAGCGCGAGACAGGGAGCTAATTCACCCCTCCACTTT. Residues: CASSARQGANSPLHF.

V and J are TRBV4-1 and TRBJ1-3; D is undetermined. The CDR3 has 15 amino acids. With 0 bases removed from V and 4 bases from J, the gap between germline ends came to 10 bases. Germline values: CDR1 MGHRA, CDR2 YSYEKL. The DNA for the CDR3 is TGCGCCAGCAGCCAAGATCCCGGGAGCGGAAACACCATATATTTT. Protein sequence: CASSQDPGSGNTIYF.

V usage is TRBV14 and J usage is TRBJ1-2; 7 bases align to TRBD1. This CDR3 spans 13 amino acids. V lost 6 bases, J lost 6 bases, and 7 bases stayed unmatched. In germline, CDR1 is SGHDN, CDR2 FVKESK. The CDR3 DNA reads as TGTGCCAGCAGTCCGAGACAGGGCGATGGCTACACCTTC. Translated, it gives CASSPRQGDGYTF.